This note documents a single T cell receptor (beta chain) sequence. What it recognizes is unknown. This specimen belongs to a study of neoadjuvant nivolumab and ipilimumab in lung cancer. Profiling relied on immunoSEQ multiplex PCR, and the TCRdb table lists in-frame clones only, not all of them. This sample has 10,000 to 15,000 clones, with about 94% found just once. Study-wide points: Resected tumors had greater TCR richness and clonality than uninvolved lung.

CDR3 length equals 14 residues. The germline gives CDR1 SQVTM, CDR2 ANQGSEA. V lost 3 bases to trimming and J lost 4 bases; unmatched junction nucleotides: 8. This clonotype was obtained from an adult with non-small cell lung cancer. The sample consisted of peripheral blood, taken after neoadjuvant nivolumab, alone or with ipilimumab, at or shortly before surgery. The V call is TRBV29-1, the J call TRBJ1-2, with 7 bases aligning to TRBD1. CDR3 sequence: CSVDLPQGFYGYTF. The DNA for the CDR3 is TGCAGCGTTGATCTACCACAGGGGTTCTATGGCTACACCTTC.